This is a list of T cell receptor beta chains from one sample in a study of T cell responses to AZD1222 COVID-19 vaccine. TCRdb keeps only in-frame clones here, not all; method: immunoSEQ multiplex PCR. The table has around 160,000 clones, around 88% seen once. The material was peripheral blood, obtained on day 0 of AZD1222 vaccination. Source of these receptors: an adult in good health. Both conserved end residues are part of each CDR3. The D gene is left open where the match is weak. Not every row has a clone size; where given, it reads once, few, many or a size class.

d_call clone_size j_call v_call cdr3_nt cdr3_aa
NA once TRBJ1-3 TRBV7-2 TGTGCCAGCAGCCTACAGTCAAGCTCTGGAAACACCATATATTTT CASSLQSSSGNTIYF
NA few TRBJ1-6 TRBV7-2 TGTGCCAGCAGCTTAGCTACGGGTCCACCCCTCCACTTT CASSLATGPPLHF
TRBD1 once TRBJ1-2 TRBV7-2 TGTGCCAGCAGCTCAAGGGGACAGGGTCTCGGCTTCGGGGGCTACACCTTC CASSSRGQGLGFGGYTF
TRBD1 NA TRBJ2-2 TRBV7-2 TGTGCCAGCAGACCTGGGACAGGGGAAACGAACACCGGGGAGCTGTTTTTT CASRPGTGETNTGELFF
NA NA TRBJ1-1 TRBV5-1 TGCGCCAGCAGCTCCTCCCCAGATCCCCCCGCTGAAGCTTTCTTT CASSSSPDPPAEAFF
NA NA TRBJ2-7 TRBV7-9 TGTGCCAGCAGCACTACAGGTTACTCCTACGAGCAGTACTTC CASSTTGYSYEQYF
NA NA TRBJ1-6 TRBV3-1/TRBV3-2 TGTGCCAGCAGCCAAGTACAGACTAATTCACCCCTCCACTTT CASSQVQTNSPLHF
NA NA TRBJ2-2 TRBV7-2 TGTGCCAGCAGCTTAGGAGCGGGCACGAACACCGGGGAGCTGTTTTTT CASSLGAGTNTGELFF
NA NA TRBJ2-7 TRBV7-8 TGTGCCAGCAGCTTAATGACGGGCGAGCAGTACTTC CASSLMTGEQYF
NA NA TRBJ1-2 TRBV12-5 TGTGCTAGTGGTAAGACCCTCCTTAACTATGGCTACACCTTC CASGKTLLNYGYTF
NA NA TRBJ2-2 TRBV5-1 TGCGCCAGCAGTTTCGACGGGGAGCTGTTTTTT CASSFDGELFF
NA few TRBJ1-2 TRBV2 TGTGCTGCACGCCGGGAATCCGCTTCTAACTATGGCTACACCTTC CAARRESASNYGYTF
NA NA TRBJ2-3 TRBV11-1 TGTGCCAGCAGCTTACAGGGGCAGCGGTCTGATACGCAGTATTTT CASSLQGQRSDTQYF
NA NA TRBJ1-1 TRBV12-3/TRBV12-4 TGTGCCAGCACGGTGGGACTCACTGAAGCTTTCTTT CASTVGLTEAFF
TRBD2 NA TRBJ2-1 TRBV4-3 TGCGCCAGCAGCCAAACCCCGGGACTAGCGGGGGGGTTAGAGCAGTTCTTC CASSQTPGLAGGLEQFF
TRBD2 NA TRBJ2-7 TRBV9 TGTGCCAGCAGCGGGGAGGCAGCGGGGCCCTACGAGCAGTACTTC CASSGEAAGPYEQYF
TRBD1 NA TRBJ1-1 TRBV5-5 TGTGCCAGCAGCTCAAGGCCGGGACAGGGAGGCACTGAAGCTTTCTTT CASSSRPGQGGTEAFF
TRBD1 NA TRBJ1-5 TRBV6-5 TGTGCCAGCAGCGGACAGGGGGGCAATCAGCCCCAGCATTTT CASSGQGGNQPQHF
NA medium-sized TRBJ2-3 TRBV4-2 TGTGCCAGCAGCCAGAGAGGGAGCCCTACTAGCACAGATACGCAGTATTTT CASSQRGSPTSTDTQYF
NA NA TRBJ1-5 TRBV21-1 TGTGCCAGCAGCCCCCGGCAAGGGGCTTCCAATCAGCCCCAGCATTTT CASSPRQGASNQPQHF
TRBD1 NA TRBJ1-2 TRBV28 TGTGCCAGCAGGTCACATACGATCACAGGGGGTAACTATGGCTACACCTTC CASRSHTITGGNYGYTF
NA NA TRBJ1-3 TRBV19 TGTGCCAGTAAGTTCAGCTCTGGAAACACCATATATTTT CASKFSSGNTIYF
TRBD1 NA TRBJ1-3 TRBV9 TGTGCCAGCAGCGCCGGACAGGGGAGGACCTACTCTGGAAACACCATATATTTT CASSAGQGRTYSGNTIYF
NA NA TRBJ1-1 TRBV11-2 TGTGCCAGCAGCGACCTGGGTCCCACTGAAGCTTTCTTT CASSDLGPTEAFF
NA NA TRBJ2-2 TRBV7-7 TGTGCTAGCAGCTTACCGTCCGGGGAGCTGTTTTTT CASSLPSGELFF
NA NA TRBJ1-1 TRBV12-5 TGTGCTAGTGGTGGGACACCCTTGAACACTGAAGCTTTCTTT CASGGTPLNTEAFF
TRBD1 few TRBJ1-2 TRBV5-1 TGCGCCAGCAGCCCGCAGGGACAGGGTGAAGGCTACACCTTC CASSPQGQGEGYTF
TRBD2 NA TRBJ2-7 TRBV7-2 TGTGCCAGCAGCTTAGGCGGGGGAGCCTACGAGCAGTACTTC CASSLGGGAYEQYF
TRBD2 NA TRBJ2-7 TRBV6-5 TGTGCCGCCCGGGCGGGGGGAGGTCCCTACGAGCAGTACTTC CAARAGGGPYEQYF
TRBD1 NA TRBJ1-2 TRBV7-8 TGTGCCAGCAGCCAAAGAGACAGGGGTTATCTCGCCTATGGCTACACCTTC CASSQRDRGYLAYGYTF
NA NA TRBJ1-2 TRBV19 TGTGCCAGTAGCGTACAGGGCCCCGGCTACACCTTC CASSVQGPGYTF
TRBD1 NA TRBJ1-5 TRBV18 TGTGCCAGCTCACCGATGGGACAGGGAGGTCAGCCCCAGCATTTT CASSPMGQGGQPQHF
NA NA TRBJ1-1 TRBV12-3/TRBV12-4 TGTGCCAGCAGTTTTGACAGGCGTCAAGCTTTCTTT CASSFDRRQAFF
TRBD1 NA TRBJ1-2 TRBV5-4 TGTGCCAGCAGCCGGGGGACAGCGCCGGGCTACACCTTC CASSRGTAPGYTF
NA NA TRBJ1-2 TRBV2 TGTGCCAGCAGTCTCCCGGCAGGCGAGGACTATGGCTACACCTTC CASSLPAGEDYGYTF
NA NA TRBJ2-7 TRBV7-2 TGTGCCAGCATCCCGAACGGGGGGCCGAATGGGTACGAGCAGTACTTC CASIPNGGPNGYEQYF
TRBD1 NA TRBJ2-7 TRBV28 TGTGCCAGCAGTCCCGGTGGGACAGGGATATACGAGCAGTACTTC CASSPGGTGIYEQYF
NA NA TRBJ2-5 TRBV5-8 TGTGCCAGCAGCTTGGGATCGGCTACCCAAGAGACCCAGTACTTC CASSLGSATQETQYF
TRBD1 NA TRBJ1-2 TRBV2 TGTGCCAGCAGCCTGGGACAGGGTTTGGGCGGCTACACCTTC CASSLGQGLGGYTF
NA NA TRBJ2-7 TRBV12-3/TRBV12-4 TGTGCCAGCAGTTTAGCCCTGCCCGAGCAGTACTTC CASSLALPEQYF
NA NA TRBJ1-5 TRBV3-1/TRBV3-2 TGTGCCAGCAGCCAAGTCGCCTCCTATAGCAATCAGCCCCAGCATTTT CASSQVASYSNQPQHF
NA NA TRBJ1-5 TRBV10-3 TGTGCCACGAAAGAAAGCAATCAGCCCCAGCATTTT CATKESNQPQHF